Presented here are 9 T cell receptor beta chains from one specimen sequenced in a study of cytomegalovirus exposure and HLA in healthy donors. PCR was performed using 60 Vbeta and 13 Jbeta primers. Assay used: immunoSEQ multiplex PCR; TCRdb lists only in-frame clones, some missing. Of about 160,000 clones listed, over 80% are singletons. Sequenced sample: PBMCs. Receptor source: a girl between 10 and 17 years old in good health and CMV-seropositive.

The chain has TRBV30 and TRBJ1-5, with D possibly being TRBD1 (5 bases). The CDR3 runs 13 residues. Trimming stripped 1 base from V and 3 bases from J, with 7 bases between. The germline CDR1 and CDR2 sequences are GTSNPN and SVGIG (reference sequence). CDR3 DNA sequence: TGTGCCTGGAGTGGGGGACTCAATCAGCCCCAGCATTTT. Translated, it gives CAWSGGLNQPQHF.

The rearrangement joins TRBV9 to TRBJ2-7, with TRBD2 matching 10 bases. CDR3 size: 15 residues. Per the germline V gene, CDR1 is SGDLS and CDR2 is YYNGEE. The V and J ends lost 2 bases and 4 bases, in that order; junction bases with no gene match: 6. The DNA of the CDR3 is TGTGCCAGCAGCGTCGGCACTAGCGGGGTTTACGAGCAGTACTTC. Residues: CASSVGTSGVYEQYF.

This clone was seen just once. This sequence joins TRBV9 and TRBJ2-1; 7 bases align to TRBD2. The CDR3 length is 15 residues. Trimming at V came to 0 bases and at J to 6 bases, leaving 6 bases not matched to a gene. CDR1 is SGDLS, CDR2 YYNGEE, per germline. In nucleotides, the CDR3 is TGTGCCAGCAGCGTAGGGGGGGGGAGGGGCAATGAGCAGTTCTTC. Protein product: CASSVGGGRGNEQFF.

The J gene is TRBJ1-5, the V gene TRBV19; D perhaps matches TRBD1 (6 bases). Per the germline V gene, CDR1 is LNHDA and CDR2 is SQIVND (reference sequence). Trimming pared 1 base from V and 4 bases from J, leaving 14 bases between. The CDR3 runs 16 residues. The CDR3: CASSIASGTGNQPQHF. CDR3 sequence (DNA): TGTGCCAGTAGTATAGCTTCCGGCACAGGGAATCAGCCCCAGCATTTT.

The chain carries TRBV4-1 and TRBJ2-2; no reliable D call. Trimming cost V 0 bases and J 8 bases, with 4 bases left between them. Per germline, CDR1 MGHRA and CDR2 YSYEKL. The CDR3 sequence is 12 residues long. The DNA for the CDR3 is TGCGCCAGCAGCCAAGATGCGGGGGAGCTGTTTTTT. Protein: CASSQDAGELFF.

The chain links TRBV5-1 to TRBJ2-7; 7 positions agree with TRBD2. The V segment lost 4 bases and the J segment 1 base; nucleotides outside the gene matches: 17. This CDR3 spans 18 amino acids. CDR1 and CDR2 from the germline V gene are SGHRS and YFSETQ. CDR3 sequence reads: CASSGGLGLSIESYEQYF. In DNA, the CDR3 is TGCGCCAGCAGCGGTGGACTAGGTCTGTCGATCGAATCCTACGAGCAGTACTTC.

The count of this clone is one. The rearrangement uses TRBV28 and TRBJ1-5, with D perhaps matching TRBD1 (6 bases). The germline V and J ends were trimmed by 5 bases and 4 bases, with 12 bases remaining between them. This CDR3 contains 14 residues. Germline CDR1 is MDHEN and CDR2 is SYDVKM. The CDR3: CASSDLRGNQPQHF. The CDR3 DNA reads TGTGCCAGCAGTGATCTCAGGGGAAATCAGCCCCAGCATTTT.

The CDR3 sequence is CASSETRGTNEKLFF. The CDR3 DNA follows: TGTGCCAGCAGTGAAACAAGGGGAACTAATGAAAAACTGTTTTTT. The chain employs TRBV25-1 and TRBJ1-4; D might be TRBD1 (5 bases). V was trimmed by 2 bases and J by 1 base, leaving 8 bases between them. The CDR3 runs 15 residues. CDR1 MGHDK and CDR2 SYGVNS come from the germline V gene.

This chain links TRBV29-1 with TRBJ1-1, with TRBD1 matching 7 bases. CDR1 and CDR2 from the germline V gene are SQVTM and ANQGSEA. The CDR3 extends over 12 amino acids. The ends lost 6 bases at V and 4 bases at J; junction bases unmatched: 5. The CDR3 coding sequence is TGCAGCGTCCAGACAGGGTTCACTGAAGCTTTCTTT. This codes for CSVQTGFTEAFF.